This paragraph reports one T cell receptor (beta chain). The CDR3 length is 12 residues. Germline CDR1 and CDR2: SGHDN and FVKESK. Trimming cost V 2 bases and J 4 bases, with 6 bases left between them. The record originates from a study of control samples from healthy donors and cancer patients. Data came from immunoSEQ multiplex PCR; TCRdb stores just in-frame clones and leaves some out. The data hold over 110,000 clones, with roughly 92% observed a single time. This receptor was identified in a man aged 25-45 years in good health. The chain employs TRBV14 and TRBJ2-7; D remains ambiguous. Sequences were obtained from blood. The CDR3 region is CASSQTLYEQYF. The DNA of the CDR3 is TGTGCCAGCAGCCAAACTTTGTACGAGCAGTACTTC. Together with reference TRBV14 and TRBJ2-7, the CDR3 gives the full variable domain: EAGVTQFPSHSVIEKGQTVTLRCDPISGHDNLYWYRRVMGKEIKFLLHFVKESKQDESGMPNNRFLAERTGGTYSTLKVQPAELEDSGVYFCASSQTLYEQYFGPGTRLTVT.